The clone carrying this TCR beta chain came up a few times. No antigen is known for it. Trimming stripped 0 bases from V and 3 bases from J, with 13 bases between. Germline values: CDR1 SGHRS, CDR2 YFSETQ. CDR3 length: 15 residues. The sample is drawn from a study of Ad26.COV2.S vaccination and SARS-CoV-2 variants. Study-wide points: Reported findings describe substantial breadth in spike-specific CD8+ and CD4+ T cell responses following vaccination. Measures of TCR breadth and depth may have fallen short of total T cell responses. Ad26.COV2.S recipients had broader spike-specific TCRs (P = 0.0014).

Libraries were prepared by immunoSEQ multiplex PCR; TCRdb keeps only in-frame clonotypes and omits some of them. The table records roughly 180,000 clones, around 88% of them present only once. The chain carries TRBV5-1 and TRBJ2-7; D uncertain. Sample: peripheral blood, taken after recovery from COVID-19. This clonotype was obtained from a human donor who had recovered from COVID-19. The CDR3 DNA sequence: TGCGCCAGCAGCTTGGGAACACCAACCCTCTACGAGCAGTACTTC. This gives the protein CASSLGTPTLYEQYF.